This TCR beta chain stems from a study of memory CD4+ T cells and cytomegalovirus serostatus. Measured with immunoSEQ multiplex PCR; TCRdb has only the in-frame clones, and not every one. Of 40,000 to 55,000 clones in the sample, about 80% were seen once. The sort gate was single viable CD3+CD4+CD8-CD45RO+ cells for memory CD4+ T cells. Findings and limits, study-wide: Suggested: most of the CMV-linked TCR signature lies in CD4+ memory cells.

Of note for this clone: Its target is unknown.

The V segment lost 4 bases and the J segment 1 base; nucleotides outside the gene matches: 1. The CDR3 loop spans 14 amino acids. Germline loops: CDR1 SGHRS, CDR2 YFSETQ. The chain couples TRBV5-1 to TRBJ2-2; TRBD1 aligns across 7 bases. This receptor was identified in an adult in good health and CMV-seropositive. Sequenced material: memory CD4+ T cells from blood. The CDR3 reads CASSRTGNTGELFF. CDR3 bases: TGCGCCAGCAGCAGGACAGGGAACACCGGGGAGCTGTTTTTT.